The present entry profiles one T cell receptor beta chain with its context. As yet, its antigen is unknown. These data originate in a study of T cell responses to AZD1222 COVID-19 vaccine. General study findings and limits: Once two AZD1222 doses were given, Spike-specific TCR breadth and depth went up.

Using immunoSEQ multiplex PCR, the repertoire was profiled, and TCRdb retains in-frame clones only, with some absent. There are 150,000 to 250,000 clones in the sample; 90% to 95% occur only once, and 0.9% to 1.1% lies in the top ten. It was second doses at about 4 or about 12 weeks that were pooled. The CDR3 sequence is 15 residues long. The junction had 10 bases not matched to a gene; V was cut back by 6 bases and J by 6 bases. The V gene's germline CDR1 is SGDLS and CDR2 YYNGEE. The origin of this receptor is an adult who received the AZD1222 COVID-19 vaccine. The source material was peripheral blood, sampled 28 days after the second AZD1222 dose. The chain employs TRBV9 and TRBJ2-7, with 12 bases aligning to TRBD1. The CDR3 region has the DNA TGTGCCAGCACCAAAGATGGGGACAGGGGGCGCGAGCAGTACTTC. This sequence encodes CASTKDGDRGREQYF.